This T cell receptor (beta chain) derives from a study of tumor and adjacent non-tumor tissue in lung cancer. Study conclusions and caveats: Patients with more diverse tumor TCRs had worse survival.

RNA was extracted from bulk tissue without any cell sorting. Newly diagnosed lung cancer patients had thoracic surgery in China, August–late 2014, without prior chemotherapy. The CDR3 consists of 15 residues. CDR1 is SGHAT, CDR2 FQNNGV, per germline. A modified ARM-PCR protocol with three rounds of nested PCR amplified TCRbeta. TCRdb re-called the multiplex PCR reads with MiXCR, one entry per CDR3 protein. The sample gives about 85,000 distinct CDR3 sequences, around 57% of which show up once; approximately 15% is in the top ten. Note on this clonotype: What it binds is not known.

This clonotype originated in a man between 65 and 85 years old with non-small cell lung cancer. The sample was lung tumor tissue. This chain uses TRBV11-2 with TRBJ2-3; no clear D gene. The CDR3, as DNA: TGTGTCAGGAGCACTGGTCTGGGTTTAGCAAATACGCAGTATTTT. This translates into CVRSTGLGLANTQYF.